The 19 T cell receptor beta chains in this list originate from one sample, sequenced in a study of T cells after yellow fever vaccination. Via MiXCR, TCRdb re-called the 5' RACE reads, giving one row per CDR3 protein. The sample contains 500,000 to 650,000 distinct CDR3 sequences, roughly a sixth of which appear only once. The input for sequencing was PBMCs, taken 5 days after the first yellow fever vaccination. The receptors here all came from a man between 18 and 35 years old who received the YFV17D yellow fever vaccine.

V is TRBV6-5 and J is TRBJ2-3; D tentatively fits TRBD1 or TRBD2 (6 bases each). Germline V CDR1 and CDR2: MNHEY, SVGAGI. V was shortened by 6 bases and J by 6 bases, with 16 bases between the two germline ends. This CDR3 region has 14 residues. Here the CDR3 reads CASSRTGGRDTQYF. CDR3 DNA sequence: TGTGCCAGCAGCCGCACCGGGGGCCGGGATACGCAGTATTTT.

In regard to this clonotype: The limits of the CDR3 on the DNA are not certain, so only TCRdb's listed CDR3 is given. The rearrangement uses TRBV20-1 and TRBJ2-1; the D call of TRBD1 is as the table states it, not checked on the DNA. The CDR3 region is 12 residues in length, termini included. In germline, CDR1 is DFQATT, CDR2 SNEGSKA (reference sequence). The CDR3 sequence is CSASSGQGYWFF.

This clonotype was counted only a few times. Germline is not matched at one junction end, which may reflect a read error. V gene TRBV7-9 combines with J gene TRBJ2-7; possible D gene TRBD1, 6 bases. The CDR3 contains 14 residues. Germline V gives CDR1 SEHNR, CDR2 FQNEAQ (reference sequence). CDR3 nucleotides: TGTGCCAGCAGCTTTACGGGACACTCCAACGAGCAGTACTTC. As protein: CASSFTGHSNEQYF.

This rearrangement joins TRBV18 to TRBJ1-6, with 7 bases aligning to TRBD1. V was clipped by 2 bases and J by 10 bases; unmatched bases: 5. Germline CDR1 and CDR2: KGHSH and LQKENI. This CDR3 is 14 amino acids long. Here the CDR3 reads CASSPGGGESPLHF. The CDR3 nucleotides are TGTGCCAGCTCACCAGGAGGGGGCGAATCACCCCTCCACTTT.

The V gene is TRBV7-9, the J gene TRBJ1-5; no clear D. V was pared by 1 base and J by 5 bases, with 6 bases between. CDR1 and CDR2 from the germline V gene are SEHNR and FQNEAQ (reference sequence). This CDR3 has 13 residues. CDR3 in amino acids: CASSLVADQPQHF. CDR3 nucleotide sequence: TGTGCCAGCAGCTTAGTAGCGGATCAGCCCCAGCATTTT.

This clonotype came up a few times. J is TRBJ1-1 and V is TRBV4-1; D is ambiguous. The CDR3 sequence is 11 residues long. V dropped 1 base and J dropped 7 bases, with 4 bases sitting between them. Germline lookup yields CDR1 MGHRA and CDR2 YSYEKL. In DNA, the CDR3 is TGCGCCAGCAGCCAAGGTGATGAAGCTTTCTTT. Its protein is CASSQGDEAFF.

J is TRBJ1-5 and V is TRBV7-9, with 7 bases aligning to TRBD1. CDR3 size: 14 residues. The V segment lost 5 bases and the J segment 3 bases; nucleotides outside the gene matches: 4. Germline-derived CDR1 and CDR2 are SEHNR and FQNEAQ (reference sequence). In nucleotides, the CDR3 is TGTGCCAGCAGCACCGACAGGGCCAATCAGCCCCAGCATTTT. Translation: CASSTDRANQPQHF.

Concerning this clonotype itself: Compared with germline, one end of the junction differs, possibly owing to a read error. The chain has TRBV5-6 and TRBJ2-5; D is tentatively TRBD1 or TRBD2 (6 bases each). The CDR3 has 16 residues. Germline V gene sequence: CDR1 SGHDT, CDR2 YYEEEE. CDR3 bases: TGTGCCAGCAGATTGGGGCAGGGGAGGCACCAAGAGACCCAGTACTTC. Translation: CASRLGQGRHQETQYF.

This clonotype was seen many times. The genes are TRBV5-5 and TRBJ1-5; 10 bases line up with TRBD1. The germline gives CDR1 SGHKS, CDR2 YYEKEE (reference sequence). V lost 4 bases to trimming and J lost 5 bases; unmatched junction nucleotides: 3. The CDR3 consists of 14 residues. CDR3 region: CASSRQGADQPQHF. The CDR3 DNA sequence: TGTGCCAGCAGCAGACAGGGGGCAGATCAGCCCCAGCATTTT.

This clonotype was found a few times. CDR3 coding DNA: TGTGCCAGCAGTTACCGGTCGGGCACTGAAGCTTTCTTT. It specifies CASSYRSGTEAFF. The J gene is TRBJ1-1, the V gene TRBV6-5, with D hard to call. The CDR3 length is 13 residues. V lost 2 bases, J lost 4 bases, and 8 bases lay in between. The germline V gene encodes CDR1 MNHEY and CDR2 SVGAGI.

This clonotype was recorded a few times. The chain couples TRBV5-1 to TRBJ2-1; 10 nucleotides align to TRBD1. CDR1 is SGHRS and CDR2 is YFSETQ in the germline V gene. This CDR3 is 15 amino acids long. The V segment lost 0 bases and the J segment 10 bases; nucleotides outside the gene matches: 7. CDR3 sequence reads: CASSLVPGTGVEQFF. The CDR3 coding sequence is TGCGCCAGCAGCTTGGTACCCGGGACAGGGGTAGAGCAGTTCTTC.

In this sample, this clonotype turned up a few times. The chain links TRBV7-2 to TRBJ2-1; TRBD2 aligns across 11 bases. The CDR3 extends over 17 amino acids. CDR1 and CDR2 from the germline V gene are SGHTA and FQGNSA. Unmatched junction bases numbered 7, after V lost 4 bases and J lost 2 bases. CDR3 nucleotides: TGTGCCAGCAGCTCCATAGCGGGGGGGAGGCCCTACAATGAGCAGTTCTTC. Its translation: CASSSIAGGRPYNEQFF.

This chain connects TRBV29-1 to TRBJ2-1; possible D gene TRBD2, 7 bases. This CDR3 comprises 11 residues. Germline V gene sequence: CDR1 SQVTM, CDR2 ANQGSEA. Written as DNA, the CDR3 is TGCGCTCTAGAGGGGGAGGGTGAGCAGTTCTTC. Translating it yields CALEGEGEQFF.

This chain joins TRBV11-2 and TRBJ1-4; 9 bases map to TRBD1. In germline, CDR1 is SGHAT, CDR2 FQNNGV. After removal of 5 bases from V and 6 bases from J, the junction contained 7 bases not matched to a gene. The length of the CDR3 is 15 residues. The CDR3 loop reads CASSDWDREYEKLFF. CDR3 sequence (DNA): TGTGCCAGCAGCGATTGGGACAGGGAATATGAAAAACTGTTTTTT.

The chain employs TRBV20-1 and TRBJ2-7; 8 nucleotides line up with TRBD1. The germline V gene has CDR1 DFQATT and CDR2 SNEGSKA (reference sequence). V gave up 6 bases and J gave up 4 bases; unmatched junction bases: 14. This CDR3 is 15 amino acids long. The CDR3: CSARPRQGTWYEQYV. The CDR3 nucleotides are TGCAGTGCCCGGCCTCGACAGGGGACATGGTACGAGCAGTACGTC.

About this clonotype itself: A much larger clone is a single base away; this may be a read error. This rearrangement joins TRBV12-3 or TRBV12-4 to TRBJ2-7; 13 nucleotides agree with TRBD2. The CDR3 runs 19 residues. This chain's CDR3 is CASSLGHLTSGGDPYERYF. CDR3 bases: TGTGCCAGCAGTTTAGGACACCTAACTAGCGGGGGGGATCCCTACGAGCGGTACTTC.

The sample holds a few counts of this clonotype. This rearrangement joins TRBV20-1 to TRBJ1-1; tentative D call: TRBD1 (5 bases). The germline V gene has CDR1 DFQATT and CDR2 SNEGSKA (reference sequence). V was trimmed by 0 bases and J by 8 bases, leaving 13 bases between them. The CDR3 loop spans 13 amino acids. The CDR3 coding sequence is TGCAGTGCTAGAGATTTCTCCGGGGGGGAAGCTTTCTTT. The encoded protein is CSARDFSGGEAFF.

There are a few counts of this clonotype. The chain couples TRBV5-8 to TRBJ2-1; D is possibly TRBD2 (6 bases). Trimming took 5 bases from V and 2 from J, leaving 20 bases between them. The CDR3 loop spans 17 amino acids. Germline V CDR1 and CDR2: SGHTS, YDEGEE. Here the CDR3 DNA reads TGTGCCAGCAGACCCCACGGAGGGTCGATCACCTACAATGAGCAGTTCTTC. Amino acid sequence: CASRPHGGSITYNEQFF.

This chain connects TRBV20-1 to TRBJ2-3; TRBD2 matches at 8 bases. V lost 3 bases to trimming and J lost 0 bases; unmatched junction nucleotides: 8. The CDR3 has 16 amino acids. Germline assignment: CDR1 DFQATT and CDR2 SNEGSKA (reference sequence). The DNA of the CDR3 is TGCAGTGCTAGGCGAAGGACTAGCTGGAGCACAGATACGCAGTATTTT. This sequence encodes CSARRRTSWSTDTQYF.